The 24 T cell receptor beta chains below all came from one sample that was sequenced in a study of T cell repertoires in ileal Crohn's disease. The repertoire was sequenced with immunoSEQ multiplex PCR; TCRdb's copy has only in-frame clones and lacks some. The sample has several thousand clones, approximately 90% seen once. Material for sequencing was ileal tissue. The origin of the receptors is an adult with Crohn's disease.

The chain couples TRBV10-1 to TRBJ2-5, with 9 bases matching TRBD2. Germline loops: CDR1 WNHNN, CDR2 SYGVQD (reference sequence). The length of the CDR3 is 15 residues. Trimming removed 6 bases from V and 4 bases from J; junction bases left unmatched: 9. This chain's CDR3 is CASSHSGGTSETQYF. The CDR3 DNA reads TGCGCCAGCAGCCATAGCGGGGGAACCTCAGAGACCCAGTACTTC.

The chain is built from TRBV18 and TRBJ1-2, with 8 bases aligning to TRBD1. The CDR3 extends over 18 amino acids. Germline CDR1 and CDR2: KGHSH and LQKENI. J gave up 0 bases and V 3 bases, and 12 bases lay outside the gene matches. CDR3 in DNA: TGTGCCAGCTCACCCTTCCCGGGACAGGCTGGGGCTAACTATGGCTACACCTTC. Translating gives CASSPFPGQAGANYGYTF.

The chain has TRBV4-1 and TRBJ1-4; D gene uncertain. Trimming cost V 3 bases and J 3 bases, with 8 bases left between them. The CDR3 is 14 residues long. Germline V gene sequence: CDR1 MGHRA, CDR2 YSYEKL. The CDR3 DNA reads TGCGCCAGCAGCCAGGGTCTCGCTAATGAAAAACTGTTTTTT. This gives the protein CASSQGLANEKLFF.

This clone is large. The chain uses TRBV15 and TRBJ2-7; 7 bases line up with TRBD2. CDR1 and CDR2 from the germline V gene are LNHNV and YYDKDF (reference sequence). The CDR3 runs to 15 residues. V dropped 5 bases and J dropped 7; count of bases not matched to a gene: 14. The CDR3 coding sequence is TGTGCCACCAGCGGTGACGGGACTACCCGCGGGGAGCAGTACTTC. It encodes CATSGDGTTRGEQYF.

The chain employs TRBV19 and TRBJ2-2; D not resolved. The ends were cut back, 3 bases at V and 8 bases at J, with 28 bases in the middle. CDR1 is LNHDA, CDR2 SQIVND, per germline (reference sequence). The CDR3 extends over 19 amino acids. The CDR3 DNA sequence: TGTGCCAGTAGTATTGGCGGATGGGCATCAGACGTTTATACTGGGGAGCTGTTTTTT. This sequence encodes CASSIGGWASDVYTGELFF. Full variable domain (missing parts from reference TRBV19 and TRBJ2-2): DGGITQSPKYLFRKEGQNVTLSCEQNLNHDAMYWYRQDPGQGLRLIYYSQIVNDFQKGDIAEGYSVSREKKESFPLTVTSAQKNPTAFYLCASSIGGWASDVYTGELFFGEGSRLTVL.

This rearrangement joins TRBV6-5 to TRBJ1-4; 9 bases agree with TRBD1. The CDR3 sequence is 15 residues long. V trimming: 5 bases; J trimming: 6 bases; junction bases outside the gene matches: 7. Germline CDR1 and CDR2: MNHEY and SVGAGI. CDR3 region: CASSPWGQGYEKLFF. The CDR3, as DNA: TGTGCCAGCAGTCCTTGGGGACAGGGATATGAAAAACTGTTTTTT.

This clone has just a few counts. This sequence joins TRBV11-2 and TRBJ1-5; 9 positions match TRBD1. There are 15 residues in the CDR3. CDR1 SGHAT and CDR2 FQNNGV come from the germline V gene. The V gene end was trimmed by 5 bases and the J gene end by 10 bases; junction bases not matched to a gene: 12. In nucleotides, the CDR3 is TGTGCCAGCAGCAAAACAGGGGGCGACTTAGAACCCCAGCATTTT. This gives the protein CASSKTGGDLEPQHF.

The chain uses TRBV4-2 and TRBJ2-1; D gene uncertain. The CDR3 sequence is 16 residues long. V was cut by 0 bases and J by 4 bases, with 13 bases left in between. CDR1 and CDR2 (germline): LGHNA, YNFKEQ. CDR3 sequence reads: CASSQDRASIYNEQFF. As DNA, the CDR3 is TGTGCCAGCAGCCAAGACCGGGCCTCGATATACAATGAGCAGTTCTTC.

The chain combines TRBV11-2 with TRBJ2-7, with 12 positions matching TRBD1. The CDR3 sequence is 14 residues long. V lost 5 bases and J lost 5; bases outside the gene matches: 4. Germline V gene lookup returns CDR1 SGHAT and CDR2 FQNNGV. The CDR3: CASSGWDRGHEQYF. The CDR3 DNA sequence: TGTGCCAGCAGCGGGTGGGACAGGGGGCACGAGCAGTACTTC.

A remark on this clone: A junction end diverges from the germline sequence, so it may reflect a read error. The chain carries TRBV2 and TRBJ2-3; TRBD1 or TRBD2 may be the D gene (5 bases each). Per germline, CDR1 SNHLY and CDR2 FYNNEI. The CDR3 runs to 12 residues. CDR3 nucleotides: TGTACCAGCAGCGCTGGGGGAGATACGCAGTATTTT. It encodes CTSSAGGDTQYF. The full variable domain, in which reference TRBV2 and TRBJ2-3 provide the parts outside the CDR3, is EPEVTQTPSHQVTQMGQEVILRCVPISNHLYFYWYRQILGQKVEFLVSFYNNEISEKSEIFDDQFSVERPDGSNFTLKIRSTKLEDSAMYFCTSSAGGDTQYFGPGTRLTVL.

The gene calls are TRBV19 and TRBJ2-3, with TRBD2 matching 10 bases. The length of the CDR3 is 16 residues. Germline values: CDR1 LNHDA, CDR2 SQIVND (reference sequence). The V segment lost 5 bases and the J segment 2 bases; nucleotides outside the gene matches: 7. The DNA for the CDR3 is TGTGCCAGTAGTTCCCAGCGGGAGGGATACACAGATACGCAGTATTTT. It yields the protein CASSSQREGYTDTQYF.

This clone was recorded once. This rearrangement joins TRBV5-1 to TRBJ1-1; D is perhaps TRBD1 (5 bases). CDR1 is SGHRS and CDR2 is YFSETQ in the germline V gene. The V end was cut by 5 bases, the J end by 4 bases, with 12 bases between. The CDR3 covers 13 residues. The CDR3 loop is CASRQGLGTEAFF. The DNA of the CDR3 is TGCGCCAGCAGGCAGGGACTGGGCACTGAAGCTTTCTTT.

The chain uses TRBV5-4 and TRBJ1-3; D gene ambiguous. Germline-derived CDR1 and CDR2 are SGHNT and YYREEE (reference sequence). The CDR3 covers 16 residues. Trimming pared 0 bases from V and 0 bases from J, leaving 10 bases between. The CDR3 DNA sequence: TGTGCCAGCAGCTTGGGTGGGTCCCACTCTGGAAACACCATATATTTT. It yields the protein CASSLGGSHSGNTIYF.

The chain links TRBV5-8 to TRBJ2-6; no definite D call. The V and J ends lost 2 bases and 6 bases respectively, with 9 bases between them. Germline values: CDR1 SGHTS, CDR2 YDEGEE. The CDR3 length is 14 residues. The CDR3 DNA reads as TGTGCCAGCAGCTTCGAAACGACGGCCAACGTCCTGACTTTC. Translating it yields CASSFETTANVLTF.

The chain carries TRBV29-1 and TRBJ1-5, with 7 bases fitting TRBD1. Trimming cost V 4 bases and J 6 bases; bases outside gene matches: 12. Germline CDR1 is SQVTM and CDR2 is ANQGSEA. The CDR3 sequence is 15 residues long. The CDR3 bases are TGCAGCGTTGGGCAGGGGGGGGAGGTAGGTCAGCCCCAGCATTTT. It is translated as CSVGQGGEVGQPQHF.

The CDR3 sequence is CSALPYLGQSTDTQYF. As DNA, the CDR3 is TGCAGCGCCCTCCCCTACCTGGGACAGAGCACAGATACGCAGTATTTT. The chain has TRBV29-1 and TRBJ2-3; TRBD1 matches at 7 bases. The CDR3 is made up of 16 amino acids. Germline V CDR1 and CDR2: SQVTM, ANQGSEA. After removal of 7 bases from V and 0 bases from J, the junction contained 13 bases not matched to a gene.

This clone was seen only once. The chain uses TRBV4-1 and TRBJ2-3; no clear D gene. The CDR3 runs 12 residues. V lost 7 bases and J lost 5, with 10 bases in between. CDR1 is MGHRA and CDR2 is YSYEKL in the germline V gene. This CDR3 reads CASTSGGDTQYF. Here the CDR3 DNA reads TGCGCCAGCACCTCAGGTGGAGATACGCAGTATTTT.

CDR3 DNA sequence: TGTGCCAGCTCACCAGGGGGCCTTGACTATGGCTACACCTTC. Amino acid sequence: CASSPGGLDYGYTF. This chain connects TRBV18 to TRBJ1-2; possibly TRBD1 for D (6 bases). This CDR3 has 14 amino acids. CDR1 KGHSH and CDR2 LQKENI come from the germline V gene. V was clipped by 2 bases and J by 3 bases, with 10 bases between them.

The chain recombines TRBV5-1 with TRBJ2-7; D unresolved. Germline values: CDR1 SGHRS, CDR2 YFSETQ. The CDR3 totals 13 residues. The V and J ends lost 0 bases and 3 bases respectively, with 7 bases between them. This CDR3 reads CASSLGTLYEQYF. The CDR3 DNA follows: TGCGCCAGCAGCTTGGGGACCCTCTACGAGCAGTACTTC.

The rearrangement uses TRBV5-1 and TRBJ2-2, with 11 bases lining up with TRBD2. V lost 4 bases to trimming and J lost 4 bases; unmatched junction nucleotides: 6. The CDR3 runs 16 residues. CDR1 and CDR2 from the germline V gene are SGHRS and YFSETQ. The CDR3 DNA reads TGCGCCAGCAGCGTGGGACTAGCGGCCCTCACCGGGGAGCTGTTTTTT. Protein sequence: CASSVGLAALTGELFF. Using reference TRBV5-1 and TRBJ2-2 for the parts outside the CDR3, the full variable domain is KAGVTQTPRYLIKTRGQQVTLSCSPISGHRSVSWYQQTPGQGLQFLFEYFSETQRNKGNFPGRFSGRQFSNSRSEMNVSTLELGDSALYLCASSVGLAALTGELFFGEGSRLTVL.

The chain links TRBV7-2 to TRBJ2-7; D remains ambiguous. There are 16 residues in the CDR3. Germline V CDR1 and CDR2: SGHTA, FQGNSA. Trimming stripped 3 bases from V and 3 bases from J, with 18 bases between. CDR3 protein: CASSFSRVTSGYEQYF. The CDR3 DNA reads as TGTGCCAGCAGCTTCTCACGAGTCACCTCGGGCTACGAGCAGTACTTC.

V is TRBV5-1 and J is TRBJ1-4; 8 nucleotides line up with TRBD1. J gave up 0 bases and V 4 bases, and 5 bases lay outside the gene matches. Germline lookup yields CDR1 SGHRS and CDR2 YFSETQ. This CDR3 is 16 amino acids long. The CDR3 nucleotides are TGCGCCAGCAGCACAGGGGGGGGCGCAACTAATGAAAAACTGTTTTTT. Protein sequence: CASSTGGGATNEKLFF.

This chain uses TRBV10-1 with TRBJ2-2; D is ambiguous. This CDR3 spans 12 amino acids. With 10 bases removed from V and 8 bases from J, the gap between germline ends came to 14 bases. Germline values: CDR1 WNHNN, CDR2 SYGVQD (reference sequence). DNA for the CDR3: TGCGCCACCAAGAGTTTCGGGGGGGAGCTGTTTTTT. This translates into CATKSFGGELFF.

This clone was detected once. The chain joins TRBV11-2 to TRBJ1-1; D unresolved. Germline V gene sequence: CDR1 SGHAT, CDR2 FQNNGV. V lost 5 bases, J lost 5 bases, and 12 bases lay in between. The CDR3 runs 13 residues. CDR3 protein: CASSVRSDTEAFF. The CDR3 DNA reads TGTGCCAGCAGCGTGAGGTCGGATACTGAAGCTTTCTTT.